This T cell receptor (beta chain) was captured by sequencing in a study of T cells after yellow fever vaccination. Study as a whole: With SMART-Seq v4 Ultra Low Input, the fractions containing low cell numbers were prepared.

TCRdb independently ran MiXCR on the 5' RACE reads; one entry per CDR3 protein. The data show hundreds of thousands of distinct CDR3 sequences, about 13% seen once. CDR1 and CDR2 (germline): SGHVS, FNYEAQ. The trim removed 0 bases at V and 4 bases at J, leaving 3 bases unmatched. This CDR3 has 15 residues. Regarding the study as a whole: Highly abundant clonotypes carried over from the bulk population could end up in FACS-sorted repertoires as contaminants. Across the CD4 and CD8 compartments, a small share of clonotypes was present in both. Peaking on day 5 versus 15, the secondary response was faster but weaker.

For this clonotype: The antigen is undetermined.

The chain joins TRBV7-6 to TRBJ2-1; 7 bases line up with TRBD2. The sequence was collected from a young man who received the YFV17D yellow fever vaccine. Source: PBMCs, taken on the day of the yellow fever booster vaccination. CDR3 nucleotides: TGTGCCAGCAGCTTAGCGACGGGAGGATACAATGAGCAGTTCTTC. Its protein product is CASSLATGGYNEQFF.